This TCR beta chain was sequenced during a study of OX40 agonist ivuxolimab in advanced cancers. As for the study in general: The patients received agonistic anti-OX40 (CD134) antibody ivuxolimab. Study-wide findings and caveats: Circulating CD4+ and CD8+ T cells showed clonal expansion by week 6 at 0.1 to 3.0 mg/kg. Also showing low normalized T-cell clonal expansion were some of the nonresponders. The study found among the lowest clonal expansion in partial responders at 0.1-3.0 mg/kg.

This table comes from immunoSEQ multiplex PCR, and its TCRdb copy is limited to in-frame clones, with some not included. The sample records about 75,000 clones, about 92% being singletons. Remarks on this clone: What it recognizes is unknown.

The input for sequencing was CD4+ or CD8+ T cells sorted from blood, taken in a trial of the OX40 agonist ivuxolimab. This clonotype originated in an adult with an advanced solid tumor such as melanoma, head and neck, liver or kidney cancer.

The CDR3 coding sequence is TGTGCCAGCAGCGTAGGGACTAGCGGGAATGAGCAGTTCTTC. Translated, it gives CASSVGTSGNEQFF. The V gene is TRBV9, the J gene TRBJ2-1; 11 bases align to TRBD2. CDR1 SGDLS and CDR2 YYNGEE come from the germline V gene. The CDR3 covers 14 residues. Losses at the gene ends were 0 bases for V and 7 bases for J; bases not matched to a gene: 0.